The 28 T cell receptor beta chains in this list originate from one sample, sequenced in a study of beta chain features in type 1 diabetes. Study observations and caveats: In every one of the four CD4+ subsets, TCRB CDR3s were moderately but significantly shorter in Type 1 diabetes patients.

Expressed TCRB transcripts were sequenced because the entire RNA isolate underwent reverse transcription. Data came from immunoSEQ multiplex PCR; TCRdb stores just in-frame clones and leaves some out. The repertoire holds tens of thousands of clones, with 66% as singletons. Antigen specificity for these receptors is unknown. Input material: Tregs from blood. The receptor source for this set is a woman in her late teens or twenties with type 1 diabetes.

Here the CDR3 reads CSAARDAADTQYF. CDR3 coding DNA: TGCAGCGCCGCCCGGGATGCAGCAGATACGCAGTATTTT. The chain recombines TRBV29-1 with TRBJ2-3, with a weak D call TRBD2 (5 bases). The CDR3 runs 13 residues. Per germline, CDR1 SQVTM and CDR2 ANQGSEA. The V end was cut by 7 bases, the J end by 4 bases, with 15 bases between.

The CDR3 sequence is CASRDSNQPQHF. Here the CDR3 DNA reads TGTGCCAGCCGGGACAGTAATCAGCCCCAGCATTTT. J is TRBJ1-5 and V is TRBV6-1, with TRBD1 matching 7 bases. The CDR3 has 12 residues. Germline lookup yields CDR1 MNHNS and CDR2 SASEGT. Losses at the gene ends were 8 bases for V and 4 bases for J; bases not matched to a gene: 2.

This clone was seen a handful of times. The chain joins TRBV7-9 to TRBJ1-5, with 7 positions matching TRBD1. Germline trimming cut 1 base from V and 3 bases from J; bases unmatched to any gene: 3. This CDR3 contains 15 residues. Germline lookup yields CDR1 SEHNR and CDR2 FQNEAQ (reference sequence). The CDR3 loop is CASSLGGQTNQPQHF. In DNA, the CDR3 is TGTGCCAGCAGCTTAGGGGGACAGACCAATCAGCCCCAGCATTTT. Full variable domain (remainder filled in from reference TRBV7-9 and TRBJ1-5): DTGVSQNPRHKITKRGQNVTFRCDPISEHNRLYWYRQTLGQGPEFLTYFQNEAQLEKSRLLSDRFSAERPKGSFSTLEIQRTEQGDSAMYLCASSLGGQTNQPQHFGDGTRLSIL.

The rearrangement joins TRBV28 to TRBJ1-2; a possible D gene is TRBD1 (6 bases). V lost 8 bases to trimming and J lost 4 bases, with 11 bases between them. The CDR3 is 12 amino acids. Germline V lookup: CDR1 MDHEN, CDR2 SYDVKM. The CDR3 DNA reads as TGTGCCAGCGGGGGGGGCGGCTATGGCTACACCTTC. Its translation is CASGGGGYGYTF.

The rearrangement joins TRBV7-2 to TRBJ2-4, with D possibly TRBD2 on 6 matching bases. Germline values: CDR1 SGHTA, CDR2 FQGNSA. The CDR3 loop spans 17 amino acids. Deletions cut 1 base from V and 0 bases from J, with 13 bases between. This CDR3 is CASSLVLAGRAKNIQYF. Written as DNA, the CDR3 is TGTGCCAGCAGCTTAGTTTTGGCGGGGAGAGCCAAAAACATTCAGTACTTC.

The J gene is TRBJ2-3, the V gene TRBV19, with D tentatively TRBD1 (5 bases). Trimming shortened V by 4 bases and J by 7 bases, and 12 bases separated the two germline ends. CDR3 size: 13 residues. CDR1 is LNHDA and CDR2 is SQIVND in the germline V gene (reference sequence). CDR3 nucleotide sequence: TGTGCCAGTAGTACAGGGTTTGGAAATACGCAGTATTTT. Its translation: CASSTGFGNTQYF.

This clone appeared a few times. The CDR3 DNA follows: TGTGCCAGCAGCTTCAAGTTTCGACAGTCATATAGCAATCAGCCCCAGCATTTT. As protein: CASSFKFRQSYSNQPQHF. The J gene is TRBJ1-5, the V gene TRBV7-9, with D maybe TRBD1 (5 bases). CDR1 is SEHNR, CDR2 FQNEAQ, per germline (reference sequence). Deletions cut 3 bases from V and 0 bases from J, with 18 bases between. The CDR3 is made up of 18 amino acids.

CDR3 protein: CASSADGYEQYF. In nucleotides, the CDR3 is TGTGCCAGCAGCGCAGACGGGTACGAGCAGTACTTC. V gene TRBV7-3 combines with J gene TRBJ2-7, with D unresolved. The CDR3 sequence is 12 residues long. Germline V gives CDR1 SGHTA, CDR2 FQGTGA. Trimming pared 5 bases from V and 4 bases from J, leaving 9 bases between.

J is TRBJ2-1 and V is TRBV11-3, with D uncertain. Trimming cost V 1 base and J 9 bases, with 10 bases left between them. The CDR3 contains 13 residues. Germline CDR1 is SGHNT and CDR2 is YENEEA. The CDR3 loop is CASSLGPPGEQFF. CDR3 DNA sequence: TGTGCCAGCAGCTTAGGCCCCCCGGGTGAGCAGTTCTTC.

The chain recombines TRBV9 with TRBJ2-3; no clear D. Germline lookup yields CDR1 SGDLS and CDR2 YYNGEE. Trimming took 2 bases from V and 0 from J, leaving 10 bases between them. CDR3 length: 15 residues. The CDR3 reads CASSVSTASTDTQYF. The CDR3 nucleotides are TGTGCCAGCAGCGTGTCAACAGCTAGCACAGATACGCAGTATTTT.

This clone appeared a few times. The gene calls are TRBV5-1 and TRBJ2-2, with D uncertain. CDR1 SGHRS and CDR2 YFSETQ come from the germline V gene. The CDR3 totals 12 residues. Trimming took 4 bases from V and 7 from J, leaving 8 bases between them. The CDR3: CASSISVGELFF. As DNA, the CDR3 is TGCGCCAGCAGCATTAGTGTCGGGGAGCTGTTTTTT.

The chain uses TRBV6-6 and TRBJ2-1, with D hard to call. Germline values: CDR1 MNHNY, CDR2 SVGAGI (reference sequence). CDR3 size: 11 residues. V was pared by 6 bases and J by 4 bases, with 4 bases between. CDR3 sequence: CASSQYNEQFF. The CDR3 DNA follows: TGTGCCAGCAGCCAGTACAATGAGCAGTTCTTC.

The chain carries TRBV13 and TRBJ1-6; TRBD1 matches at 9 bases. This CDR3 has 16 residues. Looked up from germline, CDR1 is PRHDT and CDR2 is FYEKMQ (reference sequence). With 0 bases clipped from V and 8 bases from J, the junction kept 5 bases outside the gene matches. The DNA for the CDR3 is TGTGCCAGCAGCTTAGGAGGACAGGGGTACGATTCACCCCTCCACTTT. Protein sequence: CASSLGGQGYDSPLHF. The full variable domain, completed using reference TRBV13 and TRBJ1-6, is AAGVIQSPRHLIKEKRETATLKCYPIPRHDTVYWYQQGPGQDPQFLISFYEKMQSDKGSIPDRFSAQQFSDYHSELNMSSLELGDSALYFCASSLGGQGYDSPLHFGNGTRLTVT.

This clone was counted a few times. The rearrangement links TRBV7-3 to TRBJ2-1, with D possibly being TRBD2 (7 bases). The CDR3 runs to 14 residues. Germline V CDR1 and CDR2: SGHTA, FQGTGA. Trimming took off 2 bases at V and 8 bases at J, with 13 bases between the two ends. The CDR3 bases are TGTGCCAGCAGCTTAGGGTGGGGGGGCGATGAGCAGTTCTTC. This gives the protein CASSLGWGGDEQFF.

V gene TRBV29-1 combines with J gene TRBJ2-7; possible D gene TRBD1, 5 bases. Per the germline V gene, CDR1 is SQVTM and CDR2 is ANQGSEA. The CDR3 length is 13 residues. Trimming stripped 0 bases from V and 5 bases from J, with 11 bases between. The CDR3 DNA reads as TGCAGCGTTGAAGAGCAGGGTTGGCACGAGCAGTACTTC. This translates into CSVEEQGWHEQYF.

J is TRBJ2-2 and V is TRBV7-2; D possibly corresponds to TRBD1 (6 bases). V was trimmed by 8 bases and J by 5 bases, leaving 15 bases between them. This CDR3 has 14 amino acids. Germline CDR1 reads SGHTA; CDR2 reads FQGNSA. The CDR3 region is CASGEYRDTGELFF. In DNA form, the CDR3 reads TGTGCCAGCGGTGAATACAGGGATACCGGGGAGCTGTTTTTT. Combining the CDR3 with reference TRBV7-2 and TRBJ2-2 gives the whole variable domain GAGVSQSPSNKVTEKGKDVELRCDPISGHTALYWYRQSLGQGLEFLIYFQGNSAPDKSGLPSDRFSAERTGGSVSTLTIQRTQQEDSAVYLCASGEYRDTGELFFGEGSRLTVL.

This chain links TRBV23-1 with TRBJ1-5, with D maybe TRBD1 (5 bases). TRBV23-1 is marked as an open reading frame, function uncertain. V shed 1 base and J shed 0 bases, with 13 bases lying between them. This CDR3 has 17 amino acids. The CDR3 nucleotides are TGCGCCAGCAGTCAATTTGACAGACAATATAGCAATCAGCCCCAGCATTTT. This codes for CASSQFDRQYSNQPQHF.

Turning to this clone: A junction end diverges from the germline sequence, so it may reflect a read error. The J gene is TRBJ2-7, the V gene TRBV28, with TRBD1 matching over 7 bases. The CDR3 runs to 11 residues. Germline CDR1 MDHEN, CDR2 SYDVKM. The CDR3 loop reads CASRGGQAIFF. The CDR3 DNA is TGTGCCAGCAGGGGTGGACAGGCCATTTTCTTC.

The chain links TRBV5-6 to TRBJ2-2, with D possibly being TRBD2 (5 bases). Trimming took 4 bases from V and 8 from J, leaving 12 bases between them. Per germline, CDR1 SGHDT and CDR2 YYEEEE. This CDR3 is built from 13 residues. As DNA, the CDR3 is TGTGCCAGCAGCCTGTCGGGGTTTGGGGAGCTGTTTTTT. Encoded protein: CASSLSGFGELFF.

This clone was observed a handful of times. The chain is built from TRBV7-9 and TRBJ2-3, with D unclear. Germline V gene lookup returns CDR1 SEHNR and CDR2 FQNEAQ (reference sequence). The CDR3 has 13 residues. V lost 1 base, J lost 4 bases, and 6 bases lay in between. CDR3 DNA: TGTGCCAGCAGCTTAGAGCTCCCAGATACGCAGTATTTT. Amino acid sequence: CASSLELPDTQYF.

The V gene is TRBV18, the J gene TRBJ2-5; a weak D match, TRBD2 (6 bases). Trimming took off 2 bases at V and 3 bases at J, with 13 bases between the two ends. CDR3 size: 15 residues. Germline CDR1 reads KGHSH; CDR2 reads LQKENI. CDR3 in amino acids: CASSPSTSLKETQYF. CDR3 nucleotide sequence: TGTGCCAGCTCACCATCCACTAGCCTGAAAGAGACCCAGTACTTC. Based on the CDR3 plus reference TRBV18 and TRBJ2-5, the full variable domain is NAGVMQNPRHLVRRRGQEARLRCSPMKGHSHVYWYRQLPEEGLKFMVYLQKENIIDESGMPKERFSAEFPKEGPSILRIQQVVRGDSAAYFCASSPSTSLKETQYFGPGTRLLVL.

This sequence joins TRBV6-5 and TRBJ2-7; 7 bases are shared with TRBD1. There are 15 residues in the CDR3. J lost 3 bases, V lost 8 bases, and 13 bases had no gene match. Germline V gene lookup returns CDR1 MNHEY and CDR2 SVGAGI. In nucleotides, the CDR3 is TGTGCCAGCGCTAAACAGGGGCCACCATTCTACGAGCAGTACTTC. This gives the protein CASAKQGPPFYEQYF.

The V gene is TRBV29-1, the J gene TRBJ1-2, with 8 bases lining up with TRBD1. The CDR3 totals 12 residues. Germline values: CDR1 SQVTM, CDR2 ANQGSEA. With V trimmed by 5 bases and J by 2 bases, 1 base remained unmatched. CDR3: CSVRTGNYGYTF. The CDR3 nucleotides read TGCAGCGTTAGGACAGGGAACTATGGCTACACCTTC.

The J gene is TRBJ1-2, the V gene TRBV19, with D uncertain. The germline gives CDR1 LNHDA, CDR2 SQIVND (reference sequence). The CDR3 runs 13 residues. The ends were cut back, 7 bases at V and 7 bases at J, with 16 bases in the middle. The CDR3 sequence is CASTVREARGYTF. The CDR3 bases are TGTGCCAGTACGGTCCGAGAAGCCCGTGGCTACACCTTC.

The chain couples TRBV6-5 to TRBJ1-1; D is unclear. This CDR3 contains 15 residues. V was pared by 0 bases and J by 1 base, with 9 bases between. Germline V gene lookup returns CDR1 MNHEY and CDR2 SVGAGI. The CDR3 is CASSYSSGRNTEAFF. In nucleotides, the CDR3 is TGTGCCAGCAGTTACTCGTCAGGCCGGAACACTGAAGCTTTCTTT.

On this clone itself: The junction departs from germline at one end; a sequencing error may be responsible. The chain has TRBV7-8 and TRBJ2-5; 9 bases fit TRBD2. Germline CDR1 and CDR2: SGHVS and FQNEAQ. This CDR3 spans 13 amino acids. CDR3 amino acids: CASTLAGALTQYF. The CDR3 nucleotides read TGTGCCAGCACCTTAGCGGGGGCCCTGACCCAGTACTTC.

This rearrangement joins TRBV19 to TRBJ1-1; D is undetermined. The V end lost 1 base, the J end lost 6 bases, and 9 bases lay between the germline ends. CDR3 size: 13 residues. The germline V gene encodes CDR1 LNHDA and CDR2 SQIVND (reference sequence). CDR3 nucleotides: TGTGCCAGTAGTATAGGTTGGGAGGCTGAAGCTTTCTTT. Protein: CASSIGWEAEAFF.

The gene calls are TRBV5-1 and TRBJ2-7, with TRBD2 as a possible D gene (6 bases). V was clipped by 4 bases and J by 1 base, with 12 bases between them. This CDR3 is built from 14 residues. From germline, CDR1 is SGHRS and CDR2 YFSETQ. CDR3 amino acids: CASSLGRESYEQYF. DNA of the CDR3: TGCGCCAGCAGCCTGGGACGGGAGTCCTACGAGCAGTACTTC.